This T cell receptor beta chain was captured by sequencing in a study of blood T cell repertoires in COVID-19. Study context: The study drew acute and convalescent COVID-19 samples from the United States, Italy and Spain. PBMCs, B-cell-depleted T cells, or T cells provided the cDNA or gDNA that made up the material.

Original methodology: Reference gene primer amplification yielded estimated nucleated cell counts. Libraries were prepared by immunoSEQ multiplex PCR; TCRdb keeps only in-frame clonotypes and omits some of them. The DNA was the basis for D and trimming; V, J and clone size are from that table. The sample records 110,000 or so clones, 81% being singletons. The germline gives CDR1 MDHEN, CDR2 SYDVKM. This CDR3 region has 15 residues. Trimming cost V 4 bases and J 1 base, with 13 bases left between them. The source material was peripheral blood. V gene TRBV28 combines with J gene TRBJ1-2, with D possibly being TRBD1 (5 bases). The clonotype was recovered from a man in his fifties with acute or convalescent COVID-19. The CDR3 DNA is TGTGCCAGCAGTTCCGTTGGGGGGGTTAACTATGGCTACACCTTC. Its protein product is CASSSVGGVNYGYTF.